A single sample is the source of the 22 T cell receptor beta chains below, sequenced in a study of long-term antiretroviral therapy in people with HIV. Sequencing relied on immunoSEQ assay v3.0, run at survey level. The assay was immunoSEQ multiplex PCR, and TCRdb's table has in-frame clones only and misses some. The sample includes 16,000 or so clones, 75% to 85% of them seen just once. The sample was unsorted PBMCs, taken 2.1 years after starting antiretroviral therapy. The receptors were gathered from a man between 35 and 55 years old with HIV.

V gene TRBV30 combines with J gene TRBJ1-1, with a possible D match to TRBD1 (5 bases). The CDR3 has 14 amino acids. Germline V CDR1 and CDR2: GTSNPN, SVGIG (reference sequence). The V end lost 0 bases, the J end lost 1 base, and 9 bases lay between the germline ends. CDR3 coding DNA: TGTGCCTGGAGTGTCGGACAACCGAACACTGAAGCTTTCTTT. Encoded protein: CAWSVGQPNTEAFF.

This chain links TRBV30 with TRBJ1-1; tentatively, D is TRBD1 (5 bases). V was trimmed by 5 bases and J by 1 base, leaving 20 bases between them. This CDR3 is built from 16 residues. In germline, CDR1 is GTSNPN, CDR2 SVGIG (reference sequence). For the CDR3, the DNA is TGTGCCTGGGAAAGCTGGGTGGGGGACGGGAACACTGAAGCTTTCTTT. Translation: CAWESWVGDGNTEAFF.

This chain joins TRBV18 and TRBJ1-2; D not certain. The germline V gene encodes CDR1 KGHSH and CDR2 LQKENI. Trimming took 2 bases from V and 4 from J, leaving 11 bases between them. CDR3 length equals 14 residues. The CDR3 spells CASSPSEGLYGYTF. In DNA form, the CDR3 reads TGTGCCAGCTCACCAAGCGAAGGCCTCTATGGCTACACCTTC.

This clone was observed a single time. The chain has TRBV5-1 and TRBJ2-2; 7 bases match TRBD1. Germline V gene data show CDR1 as SGHRS and CDR2 as YFSETQ. Unmatched junction bases numbered 8, after V lost 0 bases and J lost 0 bases. The CDR3 is 18 residues long. The CDR3 spells CASSLVGTAIANTGELFF. DNA for the CDR3: TGCGCCAGCAGCTTGGTAGGGACAGCCATTGCGAACACCGGGGAGCTGTTTTTT.

This rearrangement joins TRBV5-6 to TRBJ1-4, with no clear D. This CDR3 spans 15 amino acids. The V end lost 1 base, the J end lost 5 bases, and 12 bases lay between the germline ends. CDR1 is SGHDT and CDR2 is YYEEEE in the germline V gene. The CDR3 coding sequence is TGTGCCAGCAGCTTGAGTTGGGAGACCAATGAAAAACTGTTTTTT. Its translation: CASSLSWETNEKLFF.

This clone is hyperexpanded (1% or more) in the sample. V is TRBV6-5 and J is TRBJ2-1; D is ambiguous. CDR1 and CDR2 (germline): MNHEY, SVGAGI. Trimming removed 7 bases at V and 4 bases at J, with 11 bases between. This CDR3 is built from 13 residues. The CDR3 DNA reads as TGTGCCAGCAAGAAACACTGTTACAATGAGCAGTTCTTC. Translation: CASKKHCYNEQFF.

The genes are TRBV5-1 and TRBJ2-7, with D unresolved. Per germline, CDR1 SGHRS and CDR2 YFSETQ. This CDR3 has 11 residues. V was shortened by 2 bases and J by 3 bases, with 3 bases between the two germline ends. In DNA form, the CDR3 reads TGCGCCAGCAGCTTTAACTACGAGCAGTACTTC. It yields the protein CASSFNYEQYF.

The J gene is TRBJ2-2, the V gene TRBV30; D ambiguous. CDR1 GTSNPN and CDR2 SVGIG come from the germline V gene (reference sequence). The CDR3 extends over 14 amino acids. The V gene lost 1 base and the J gene lost 1 base, with 7 bases spanning the gap. This CDR3 reads CAWSAMGNTGELFF. The DNA of the CDR3 is TGTGCCTGGAGTGCAATGGGGAACACCGGGGAGCTGTTTTTT.

The rearrangement uses TRBV5-5 and TRBJ1-6; D unresolved. V gave up 0 bases and J gave up 10 bases, with 8 bases separating them. Germline assignment: CDR1 SGHKS and CDR2 YYEKEE (reference sequence). There are 13 residues in the CDR3. The CDR3 spells CASSLGKESPLHF. DNA for the CDR3: TGTGCCAGCAGCTTGGGAAAGGAATCACCCCTCCACTTT.

The chain links TRBV6-5 to TRBJ2-7, with D perhaps given as TRBD1 or TRBD2 (5 bases each). The CDR3 length is 14 residues. Germline V gives CDR1 MNHEY, CDR2 SVGAGI. Trimming shortened V by 2 bases and J by 4 bases, and 12 bases separated the two germline ends. For the CDR3, the DNA is TGTGCCAGCAGTTACCAGGGAGTAGGGTACGAGCAGTACTTC. Amino acids: CASSYQGVGYEQYF.

This clone was observed a few times. The chain uses TRBV30 and TRBJ2-5, with TRBD1 matching over 8 bases. The CDR3 is 14 amino acids. Germline V lookup: CDR1 GTSNPN, CDR2 SVGIG (reference sequence). The V gene end was trimmed by 1 base and the J gene end by 2 bases; junction bases not matched to a gene: 3. As DNA, the CDR3 is TGTGCCTGGAGTGATTGGACAGGGCAAGAGACCCAGTACTTC. This codes for CAWSDWTGQETQYF. Combining the CDR3 with reference TRBV30 and TRBJ2-5 gives the whole variable domain SQTIHQWPATLVQPVGSPLSLECTVEGTSNPNLYWYRQAAGRGLQLLFYSVGIGQISSEVPQNLSASRPQDRQFILSSKKLLLSDSGFYLCAWSDWTGQETQYFGPGTRLLVL.

The chain couples TRBV7-9 to TRBJ1-3, with D perhaps TRBD1 (5 bases). Per germline, CDR1 SEHNR and CDR2 FQNEAQ (reference sequence). The length of the CDR3 is 15 residues. V lost 4 bases to trimming and J lost 4 bases, with 14 bases between them. CDR3 in amino acids: CASSSRDGMGNTIYF. DNA for the CDR3: TGTGCCAGCAGCTCGCGGGACGGAATGGGAAACACCATATATTTT.

This clone was seen once. CDR3 coding DNA: TGTGCCAGCAGCTTGGAAACAGGGGGACGGTATGGCTACACCTTC. Residues: CASSLETGGRYGYTF. This chain connects TRBV5-4 to TRBJ1-2, with TRBD1 matching over 8 bases. The CDR3 has 15 amino acids. Trimming removed 0 bases from V and 5 bases from J; junction bases left unmatched: 6. Germline V lookup: CDR1 SGHNT, CDR2 YYREEE (reference sequence).

This clone was recorded only once. The chain is built from TRBV5-1 and TRBJ1-1; 7 positions agree with TRBD1. In germline, CDR1 is SGHRS, CDR2 YFSETQ. The CDR3 runs 15 residues. J lost 1 base, V lost 4 bases, and 7 bases had no gene match. CDR3 sequence (DNA): TGCGCCAGCAGCCGACAGGGAATTGGGAACACTGAAGCTTTCTTT. This translates into CASSRQGIGNTEAFF.

The chain links TRBV5-4 to TRBJ2-7; D is perhaps TRBD2 (5 bases). V lost 2 bases and J lost 3, with 12 bases in between. The length of the CDR3 is 14 residues. Germline-derived CDR1 and CDR2 are SGHNT and YYREEE (reference sequence). The DNA of the CDR3 is TGTGCCAGCAGCTTTGAGGGAATAGGCTACGAGCAGTACTTC. It codes for CASSFEGIGYEQYF.

This clone was recorded once. J is TRBJ1-2 and V is TRBV25-1; D gene ambiguous. V was clipped by 6 bases and J by 8 bases, with 13 bases between them. Germline V gene lookup returns CDR1 MGHDK and CDR2 SYGVNS. The CDR3 has 12 residues. CDR3 nucleotides: TGTGCCAGCAGAGGACCGTCGGGCGGCTACACCTTC. Protein product: CASRGPSGGYTF.

This clone was seen only a few times. The chain uses TRBV4-1 and TRBJ1-5; D call uncertain. CDR3 length: 13 amino acids. V was pared by 0 bases and J by 4 bases, with 4 bases between. Germline values: CDR1 MGHRA, CDR2 YSYEKL. CDR3 region: CASSQEPNQPQHF. The CDR3 region has the DNA TGCGCCAGCAGCCAAGAACCAAATCAGCCCCAGCATTTT.

The rearrangement uses TRBV7-2 and TRBJ2-3, with 8 bases fitting TRBD2. This CDR3 has 15 residues. Per the germline V gene, CDR1 is SGHTA and CDR2 is FQGNSA. After removal of 4 bases from V and 2 bases from J, the junction contained 5 bases not matched to a gene. Here the CDR3 reads CASSWSGGVTDTQYF. CDR3 nucleotide sequence: TGTGCCAGCAGCTGGAGCGGGGGAGTCACAGATACGCAGTATTTT.

This chain connects TRBV19 to TRBJ2-7; TRBD1 matches 7 bases. The length of the CDR3 is 14 residues. V was pared by 4 bases and J by 3 bases, with 6 bases of the junction left unmatched. CDR1 is LNHDA and CDR2 is SQIVND in the germline V gene (reference sequence). For the CDR3, the DNA is TGTGCCAGTAGTAGCCGGGACAGCGGCTACGAGCAGTACTTC. Amino acid sequence: CASSSRDSGYEQYF.

This chain joins TRBV5-4 and TRBJ1-6; 7 nucleotides agree with TRBD1. Germline lookup yields CDR1 SGHNT and CDR2 YYREEE (reference sequence). This CDR3 contains 17 residues. Trimming took 0 bases from V and 1 from J; bases not matched to a gene: 4. Here the CDR3 reads CASSLAQGGSYNSPLHF. Written as DNA, the CDR3 is TGTGCCAGCAGCTTGGCCCAGGGGGGGTCCTATAATTCACCCCTCCACTTT.

The chain combines TRBV5-1 with TRBJ2-7; D possibly corresponds to TRBD2 (6 bases). Germline CDR1 is SGHRS and CDR2 is YFSETQ. The CDR3 totals 16 residues. Trimming left V 0 bases short and J 5 bases short, with 18 bases between. DNA for the CDR3: TGCGCCAGCAGCTTGGGGGTCGCGGGACCAGGGAACGAGCAGTACTTC. This sequence encodes CASSLGVAGPGNEQYF.

The V and J genes are TRBV29-1 and TRBJ1-2; D perhaps matches TRBD1 (5 bases). The CDR3 loop spans 15 amino acids. Germline values: CDR1 SQVTM, CDR2 ANQGSEA. V lost 3 bases and J 2 bases, leaving 16 bases between the germline ends. CDR3 loop: CSVDGEAKGNYGYTF. The DNA for the CDR3 is TGCAGCGTTGACGGGGAGGCCAAGGGGAACTATGGCTACACCTTC.